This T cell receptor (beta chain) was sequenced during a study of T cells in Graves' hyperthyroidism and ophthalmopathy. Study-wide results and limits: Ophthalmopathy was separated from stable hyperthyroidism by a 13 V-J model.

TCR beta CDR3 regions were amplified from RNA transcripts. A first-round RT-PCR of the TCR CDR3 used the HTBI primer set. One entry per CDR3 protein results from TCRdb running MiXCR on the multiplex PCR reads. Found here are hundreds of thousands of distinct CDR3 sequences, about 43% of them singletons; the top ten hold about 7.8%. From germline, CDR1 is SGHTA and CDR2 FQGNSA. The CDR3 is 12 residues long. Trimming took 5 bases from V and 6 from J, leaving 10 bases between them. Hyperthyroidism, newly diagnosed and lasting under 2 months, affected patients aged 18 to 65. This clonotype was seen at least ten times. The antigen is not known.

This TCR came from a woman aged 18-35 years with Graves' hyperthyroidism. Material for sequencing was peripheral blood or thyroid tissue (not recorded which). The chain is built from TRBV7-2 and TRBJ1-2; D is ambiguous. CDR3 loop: CASSTRVNGYTF. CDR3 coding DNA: TGTGCCAGCAGCACGAGGGTCAATGGCTACACCTTC.